This T cell receptor (beta chain) was sequenced in a study of blood T cell repertoires in COVID-19. TCRdb's table, derived via immunoSEQ multiplex PCR, lists solely in-frame clones and lacks some. The table shows around 86,000 clones, with about 85% occurring only once. With 5 bases clipped from V and 8 bases from J, the junction kept 14 bases outside the gene matches. The CDR3 consists of 15 residues. Per the germline V gene, CDR1 is SQVTM and CDR2 is ANQGSEA. The sample was peripheral blood. The TCR comes from a human donor in a cohort sampled during active COVID-19. V usage is TRBV29-1 and J usage is TRBJ2-1; 8 nucleotides agree with TRBD2. CDR3 protein: CSVWFGGVPVDEQFF. The CDR3 nucleotides are TGCAGCGTTTGGTTCGGGGGGGTTCCTGTGGATGAGCAGTTCTTC.